This TCR beta chain was documented in a study of metastatic and nonmetastatic thyroid tumors. About the study: Comparison of repertoires was carried out across blood and tumor or nodule tissue from malignant and benign thyroid patients.

This clone has a count of ten or more. Its antigen is unidentified. Study-wide points: When malignant thyroid tumors were compared with benign nodules, TCR beta diversity was reportedly significantly higher in the malignant tumors. This held in both blood and tumor samples.

There were no patients who had received any treatment before thyroid surgery. Trimming took 0 bases from V and 10 from J, leaving 14 bases between them. The CDR3 extends over 14 amino acids. Germline values: CDR1 SGHRS, CDR2 YFSETQ. In the source study's methods: A papillary thyroid cancer distant-metastasis classifier was built from CDR3 differences across clinicopathological groups. TCRdb re-analyzed the PCR reads through MiXCR. TCRdb's processing, not the authors', yielded these V and J calls. The data hold 35,000 to 45,000 clones, with roughly 3.2% observed a single time. This sequence originates from a female donor with papillary thyroid cancer or a benign thyroid nodule (not recorded which). Some clones in this sample may be carry-over from other donors' samples. The source material was blood. V and J are TRBV5-1 and TRBJ2-1; D possibly uses TRBD1 or TRBD2 (5 bases each). The CDR3 DNA sequence: TGCGCCAGCAGCTTGGACCCGACGGGGCACGAGCAGTTCTTC. It translates to CASSLDPTGHEQFF.